One sample yielded the 15 T cell receptor beta chains listed below, sequenced in a study of persistence of HIV-infected CD4 T cells. The libraries were made with immunoSEQ version 4 in survey mode. Data came from immunoSEQ multiplex PCR; TCRdb stores just in-frame clones and leaves some out. This sample has under 60,000 clones, with around 80% found just once. What these receptors recognize is not known. Stimulation used around 9.1 ug/mL lysate from CMV-infected fibroblasts. Memory cells lacking CD40L and CD69 with high CD45RO were sorted. Sequencing was performed on CD4+ T cells sorted from PBMCs after roughly 18-hour stimulation, taken from a patient who received antiretroviral therapy. Every receptor here comes from an adult man with HIV who was CMV-seropositive.

This clone was counted once. The chain employs TRBV18 and TRBJ1-1, with D possibly matching TRBD1 (5 bases). The CDR3 has 15 residues. The germline V gene has CDR1 KGHSH and CDR2 LQKENI. V was clipped by 3 bases and J by 4 bases, with 15 bases between them. Here the CDR3 reads CASSPWGAEGTEAFF. CDR3 coding DNA: TGTGCCAGCTCACCGTGGGGCGCGGAGGGCACTGAAGCTTTCTTT.

The V gene is TRBV10-1, the J gene TRBJ2-2; 10 bases agree with TRBD1. The CDR3 extends over 14 amino acids. Losses at the gene ends were 8 bases for V and 5 bases for J; bases not matched to a gene: 5. Germline CDR1 is WNHNN and CDR2 is SYGVQD (reference sequence). The CDR3 is CASGDRGRTGELFF. In nucleotides, the CDR3 is TGCGCCAGCGGAGACAGGGGGCGTACCGGGGAGCTGTTTTTT.

A single count supports this clone. The rearrangement joins TRBV4-1 to TRBJ1-5; TRBD1 matches at 7 bases. Trimming cost V 4 bases and J 6 bases; bases outside gene matches: 12. Germline V gene sequence: CDR1 MGHRA, CDR2 YSYEKL. The CDR3 has 16 amino acids. The CDR3 protein is CASSPQARQGSQPQHF. In DNA, the CDR3 is TGCGCCAGCAGCCCGCAAGCCCGACAGGGCAGTCAGCCCCAGCATTTT.

V is TRBV20-1 and J is TRBJ1-6; no definite D call. Trimming removed 3 bases from V and 3 bases from J, with 9 bases in between. This CDR3 is built from 14 residues. Looked up from germline, CDR1 is DFQATT and CDR2 is SNEGSKA (reference sequence). The CDR3 is CSASMGFYNSPLHF. The CDR3, as DNA: TGCAGTGCTAGTATGGGCTTCTATAATTCACCCCTCCACTTT.

The V gene is TRBV9, the J gene TRBJ1-2; unclear D gene. CDR1 is SGDLS and CDR2 is YYNGEE in the germline V gene. V dropped 0 bases and J dropped 2 bases, with 8 bases sitting between them. The CDR3 totals 14 residues. CDR3 sequence (DNA): TGTGCCAGCAGCGTAGATCAAGGGAACTATGGCTACACCTTC. Translated, it gives CASSVDQGNYGYTF.

This clone was observed a few times. The CDR3 DNA is TGTGCCAGCAGCCGCTCGGACCTTCAGCCCCAGCATTTT. Translated: CASSRSDLQPQHF. J is TRBJ1-5 and V is TRBV7-8, with unresolved D. The length of the CDR3 is 13 residues. Trimming removed 5 bases at V and 6 bases at J, with 11 bases between. The germline V gene has CDR1 SGHVS and CDR2 FQNEAQ.

The chain joins TRBV5-6 to TRBJ2-3, with a tentative D call TRBD1 (5 bases). Germline V gene data show CDR1 as SGHDT and CDR2 as YYEEEE. The V end was cut by 2 bases, the J end by 2 bases, with 12 bases between. This CDR3 has 15 amino acids. This chain's CDR3 is CASSFGQGYTDTQYF. CDR3 sequence (DNA): TGTGCCAGCAGCTTTGGGCAGGGTTACACAGATACGCAGTATTTT.

The V gene is TRBV7-6, the J gene TRBJ1-2; TRBD1 is a possible D gene (5 bases). Germline V CDR1 and CDR2: SGHVS, FNYEAQ. The V gene lost 2 bases and the J gene lost 4 bases, with 8 bases spanning the gap. There are 13 residues in the CDR3. CDR3 sequence: CASSLSDSYGYTF. In nucleotides, the CDR3 is TGTGCCAGCAGCTTAAGCGACAGCTATGGCTACACCTTC.

In this sample, this clone turned up once. The chain joins TRBV6-1 to TRBJ2-7; D ambiguous. V lost 1 base to trimming and J lost 10 bases, with 5 bases between them. Germline V gives CDR1 MNHNS, CDR2 SASEGT. This CDR3 comprises 10 residues. CDR3 region: CASSEEGQYF. DNA for the CDR3: TGTGCCAGCAGTGAAGAGGGACAGTACTTC.

The rearrangement links TRBV2 to TRBJ1-2; 9 bases map to TRBD1. The CDR3 is made up of 15 amino acids. Germline values: CDR1 SNHLY, CDR2 FYNNEI. Germline trimming cut 6 bases from V and 4 bases from J; bases unmatched to any gene: 9. The CDR3 sequence is CASSVGTGRGYGYTF. CDR3 in DNA: TGTGCCAGCAGCGTTGGGACAGGGAGGGGCTATGGCTACACCTTC.

The chain combines TRBV7-2 with TRBJ1-4; D may be TRBD1 (6 bases). Germline values: CDR1 SGHTA, CDR2 FQGNSA. The V and J ends lost 1 base and 8 bases respectively, with 17 bases between them. The CDR3 contains 16 residues. CDR3 sequence: CASSLGNRAAMEKLFF. CDR3 bases: TGTGCCAGCAGCTTAGGCAACAGGGCAGCTATGGAAAAACTGTTTTTT.

The chain is built from TRBV23-1 and TRBJ1-2, with 12 bases that match TRBD1. TRBV23-1 is an open reading frame whose function is uncertain. J was trimmed by 4 bases and V by 3 bases; bases with no gene match: 15. CDR3 length equals 19 residues. The CDR3 reads CASSHSPGTGGGSIYGYTF. The CDR3 DNA reads as TGCGCCAGCAGTCATTCACCCGGGACAGGGGGCGGGAGTATCTATGGCTACACCTTC.

The chain couples TRBV27 to TRBJ2-1; 8 bases are a match to TRBD2. Germline CDR1 is MNHEY and CDR2 is SMNVEV (reference sequence). This CDR3 is 16 amino acids long. J was trimmed by 7 bases and V by 5 bases; bases with no gene match: 13. In DNA, the CDR3 is TGTGCCAGCAGTCCCCGGGAGGGGGGGATGTGGAATGAGCAGTTCTTC. Translating gives CASSPREGGMWNEQFF.

The V gene is TRBV3-1 (or the pseudogene TRBV3-2), the J gene TRBJ2-2, with D possibly matching TRBD1 (6 bases). The CDR3 extends over 13 amino acids. With 5 bases removed from V and 7 bases from J, the gap between germline ends came to 11 bases. The germline CDR1 and CDR2 sequences are LGHDT and YNNKEL (reference sequence). The CDR3 here is CASSSTGNGELFF. The CDR3 DNA is TGTGCCAGCAGCTCAACAGGGAACGGGGAGCTGTTTTTT.

V usage is TRBV6-1 and J usage is TRBJ1-1; D is unresolved. This CDR3 has 15 amino acids. In germline, CDR1 is MNHNS, CDR2 SASEGT. The V gene lost 2 bases and the J gene lost 2 bases, with 12 bases spanning the gap. The CDR3 is CASSEMYGSNTEAFF. The DNA for the CDR3 is TGTGCCAGCAGTGAAATGTACGGCTCTAACACTGAAGCTTTCTTT.